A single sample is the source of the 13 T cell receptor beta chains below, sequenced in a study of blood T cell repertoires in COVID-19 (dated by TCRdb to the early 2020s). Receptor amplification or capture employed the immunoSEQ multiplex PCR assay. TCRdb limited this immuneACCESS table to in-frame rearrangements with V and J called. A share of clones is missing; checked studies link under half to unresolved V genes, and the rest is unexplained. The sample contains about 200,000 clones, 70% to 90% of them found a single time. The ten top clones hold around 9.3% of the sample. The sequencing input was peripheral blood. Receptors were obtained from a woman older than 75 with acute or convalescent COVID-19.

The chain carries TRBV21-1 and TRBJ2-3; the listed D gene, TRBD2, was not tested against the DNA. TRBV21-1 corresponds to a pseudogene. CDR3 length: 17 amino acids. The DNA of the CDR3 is TGTGCCAGCAGCAAAGCGGTTTTCGGTTTTTTCACAGATACGCAGTATTTT. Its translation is CASSKAVFGFFTDTQYF.

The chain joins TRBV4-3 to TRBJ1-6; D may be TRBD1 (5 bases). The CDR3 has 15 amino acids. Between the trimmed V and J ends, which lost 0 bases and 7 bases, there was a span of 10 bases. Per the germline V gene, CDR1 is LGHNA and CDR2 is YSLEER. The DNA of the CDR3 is TGCGCCAGCAGCCAAGAAGTCCCAGGGAATTCACCCCTCCACTTT. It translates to CASSQEVPGNSPLHF.

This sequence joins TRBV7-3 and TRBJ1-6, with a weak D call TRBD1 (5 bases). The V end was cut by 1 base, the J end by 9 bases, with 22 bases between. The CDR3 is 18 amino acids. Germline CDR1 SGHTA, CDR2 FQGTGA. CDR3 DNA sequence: TGTGCCAGCAGCTTAAATGGCCCTGGGAGGGGCGGTGGTTCACCCCTCCACTTT. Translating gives CASSLNGPGRGGGSPLHF.

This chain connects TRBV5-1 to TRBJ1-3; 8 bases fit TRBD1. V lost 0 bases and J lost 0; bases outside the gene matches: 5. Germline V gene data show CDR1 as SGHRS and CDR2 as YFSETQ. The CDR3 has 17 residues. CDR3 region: CASSLEGTGNSGNTIYF. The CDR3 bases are TGCGCCAGCAGCTTGGAGGGGACAGGTAACTCTGGAAACACCATATATTTT.

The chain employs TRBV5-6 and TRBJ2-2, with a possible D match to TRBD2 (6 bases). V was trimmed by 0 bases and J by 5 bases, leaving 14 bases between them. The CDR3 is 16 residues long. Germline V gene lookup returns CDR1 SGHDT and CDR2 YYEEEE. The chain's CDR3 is CASSLVTSPGTGELFF. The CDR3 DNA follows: TGTGCCAGCAGCTTGGTTACTAGCCCGGGGACCGGGGAGCTGTTTTTT.

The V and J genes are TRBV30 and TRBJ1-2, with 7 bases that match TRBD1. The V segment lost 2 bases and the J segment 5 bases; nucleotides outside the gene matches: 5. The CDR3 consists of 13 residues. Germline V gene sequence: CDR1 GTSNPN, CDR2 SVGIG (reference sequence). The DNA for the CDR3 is TGTGCCTGGAGTAAGGGGGCTCAATATGGCTACACCTTC. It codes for CAWSKGAQYGYTF. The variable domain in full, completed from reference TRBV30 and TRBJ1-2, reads SQTIHQWPATLVQPVGSPLSLECTVEGTSNPNLYWYRQAAGRGLQLLFYSVGIGQISSEVPQNLSASRPQDRQFILSSKKLLLSDSGFYLCAWSKGAQYGYTFGSGTRLTVV.

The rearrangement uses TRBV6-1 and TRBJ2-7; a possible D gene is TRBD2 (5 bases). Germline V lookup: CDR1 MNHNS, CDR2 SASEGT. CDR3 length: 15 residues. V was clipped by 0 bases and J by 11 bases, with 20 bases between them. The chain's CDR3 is CASSEASGSFGREYF. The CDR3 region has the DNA TGTGCCAGCAGTGAAGCTAGTGGGAGCTTCGGTCGAGAGTACTTC.

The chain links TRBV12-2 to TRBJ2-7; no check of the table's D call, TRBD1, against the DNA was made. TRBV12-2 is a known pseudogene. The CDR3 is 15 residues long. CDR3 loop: CASRPQWTGNYEQYF. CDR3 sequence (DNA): TGTGCAAGTCGCCCCCAATGGACAGGGAACTACGAGCAGTACTTC.

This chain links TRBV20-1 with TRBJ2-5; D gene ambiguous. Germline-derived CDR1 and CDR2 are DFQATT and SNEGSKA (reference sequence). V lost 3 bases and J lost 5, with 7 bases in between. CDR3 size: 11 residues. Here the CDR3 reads CSASPIETQYF. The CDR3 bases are TGCAGTGCTAGTCCCATCGAGACCCAGTACTTC.

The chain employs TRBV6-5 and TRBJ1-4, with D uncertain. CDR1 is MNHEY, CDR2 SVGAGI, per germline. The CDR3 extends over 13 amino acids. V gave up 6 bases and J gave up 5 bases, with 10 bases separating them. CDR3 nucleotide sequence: TGTGCCAGCAGGCCTGGACTGAATGAAAAACTGTTTTTT. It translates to CASRPGLNEKLFF.

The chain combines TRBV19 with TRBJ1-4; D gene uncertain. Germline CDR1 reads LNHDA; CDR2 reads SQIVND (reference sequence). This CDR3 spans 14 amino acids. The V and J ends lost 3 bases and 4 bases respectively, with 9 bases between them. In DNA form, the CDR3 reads TGTGCCAGTAGTATCGGTAGGAGTAATGAAAAACTGTTTTTT. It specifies CASSIGRSNEKLFF.

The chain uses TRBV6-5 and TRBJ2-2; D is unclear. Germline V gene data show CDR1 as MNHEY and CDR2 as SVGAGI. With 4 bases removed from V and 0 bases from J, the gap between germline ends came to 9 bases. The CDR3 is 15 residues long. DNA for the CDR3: TGTGCCAGCAGTTTCTGGGCAGCGAACACCGGGGAGCTGTTTTTT. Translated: CASSFWAANTGELFF.

CDR3 sequence: CASRLSGQNYGYTF. Here the CDR3 DNA reads TGTGCCAGCAGACTCTCGGGACAGAACTATGGCTACACCTTC. V is TRBV27 and J is TRBJ1-2; 7 bases line up with TRBD1. The CDR3 loop spans 14 amino acids. The ends lost 6 bases at V and 2 bases at J; junction bases unmatched: 6. Germline V gives CDR1 MNHEY, CDR2 SMNVEV (reference sequence).